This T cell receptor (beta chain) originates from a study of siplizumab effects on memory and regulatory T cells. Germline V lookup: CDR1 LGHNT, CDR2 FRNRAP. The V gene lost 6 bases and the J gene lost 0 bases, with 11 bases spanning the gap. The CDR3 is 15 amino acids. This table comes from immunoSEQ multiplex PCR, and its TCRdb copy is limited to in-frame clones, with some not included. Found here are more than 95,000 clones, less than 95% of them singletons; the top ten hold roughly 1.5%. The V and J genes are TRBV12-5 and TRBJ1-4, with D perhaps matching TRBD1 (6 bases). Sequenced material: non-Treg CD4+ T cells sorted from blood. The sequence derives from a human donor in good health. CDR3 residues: CASGTGATTNEKLFF. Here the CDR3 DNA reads TGTGCTAGTGGGACAGGAGCCACAACTAATGAAAAACTGTTTTTT.